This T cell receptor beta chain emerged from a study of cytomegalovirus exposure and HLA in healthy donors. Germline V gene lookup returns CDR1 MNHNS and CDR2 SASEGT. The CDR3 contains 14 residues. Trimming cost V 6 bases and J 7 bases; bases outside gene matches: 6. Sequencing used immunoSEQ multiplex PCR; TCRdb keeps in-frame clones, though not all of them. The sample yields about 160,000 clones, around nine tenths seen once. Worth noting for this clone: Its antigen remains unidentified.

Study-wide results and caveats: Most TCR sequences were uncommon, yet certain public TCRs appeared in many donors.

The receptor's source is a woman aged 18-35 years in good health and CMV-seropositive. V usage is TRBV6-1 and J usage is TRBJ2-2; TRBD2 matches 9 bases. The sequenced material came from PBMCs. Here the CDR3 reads CASRELAGSGELFF. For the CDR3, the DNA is TGTGCCAGCAGGGAACTAGCGGGTAGCGGGGAGCTGTTTTTT.